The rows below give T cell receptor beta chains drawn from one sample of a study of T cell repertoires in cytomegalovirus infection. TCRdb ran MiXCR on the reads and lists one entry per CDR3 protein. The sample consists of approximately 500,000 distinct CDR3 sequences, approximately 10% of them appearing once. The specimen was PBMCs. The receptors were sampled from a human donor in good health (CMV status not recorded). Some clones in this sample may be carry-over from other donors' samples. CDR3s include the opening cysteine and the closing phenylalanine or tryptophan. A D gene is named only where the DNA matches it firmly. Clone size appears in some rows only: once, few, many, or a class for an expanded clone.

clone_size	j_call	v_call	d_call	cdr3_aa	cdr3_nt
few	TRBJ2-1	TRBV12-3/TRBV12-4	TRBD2	CASSQPGGGAGEQFF	TGTGCCAGCAGTCAACCAGGCGGGGGGGCCGGCGAGCAGTTCTTC
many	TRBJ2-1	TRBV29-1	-	CSVGWGQEQFF	TGCAGCGTCGGCTGGGGGCAGGAGCAGTTCTTC
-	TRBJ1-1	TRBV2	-	CASSRDTVPEAFF	TGTGCCAGCAGTCGTGACACGGTACCTGAAGCTTTCTTT
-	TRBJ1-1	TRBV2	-	CASMVRVGVNTEAFF	TGTGCCAGCATGGTCAGGGTGGGGGTGAACACTGAAGCTTTCTTT
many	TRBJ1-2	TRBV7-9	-	CASSNQVVYGYTF	TGTGCCAGCAGCAATCAGGTCGTCTATGGCTACACCTTC
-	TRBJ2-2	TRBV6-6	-	CASSYSGHYTGELFF	TGTGCCAGCAGTTACTCGGGGCACTACACCGGGGAGCTGTTTTTT
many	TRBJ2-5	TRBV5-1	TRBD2	CASSPGTSGGSETQYF	TGCGCCAGCAGCCCAGGGACTAGCGGGGGGTCGGAGACCCAGTACTTC
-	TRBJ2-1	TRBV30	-	CAWSPSRALVRGRGNEQFF	TGTGCCTGGAGCCCTTCACGGGCACTAGTAAGGGGGCGGGGTAATGAGCAGTTCTTC
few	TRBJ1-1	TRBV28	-	CASSSPAVVEAFF	TGTGCCAGCAGTTCTCCTGCGGTGGTTGAAGCTTTCTTT
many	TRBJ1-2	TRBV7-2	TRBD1	CASSLTGQGNGYGYTF	TGTGCCAGCAGCTTAACGGGACAGGGTAACGGCTATGGCTACACCTTC
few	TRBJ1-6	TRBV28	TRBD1	CASRTGFQISYNSPLHF	TGTGCCAGCAGGACAGGGTTTCAGATCTCCTATAATTCACCCCTCCACTTT
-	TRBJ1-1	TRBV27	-	CASSPGWATEAFF	TGTGCCAGCAGTCCAGGGTGGGCCACTGAAGCTTTCTTT
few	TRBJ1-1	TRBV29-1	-	CSVGGGGQEAFF	TGCAGCGTCGGGGGTGGTGGACAGGAAGCTTTCTTT